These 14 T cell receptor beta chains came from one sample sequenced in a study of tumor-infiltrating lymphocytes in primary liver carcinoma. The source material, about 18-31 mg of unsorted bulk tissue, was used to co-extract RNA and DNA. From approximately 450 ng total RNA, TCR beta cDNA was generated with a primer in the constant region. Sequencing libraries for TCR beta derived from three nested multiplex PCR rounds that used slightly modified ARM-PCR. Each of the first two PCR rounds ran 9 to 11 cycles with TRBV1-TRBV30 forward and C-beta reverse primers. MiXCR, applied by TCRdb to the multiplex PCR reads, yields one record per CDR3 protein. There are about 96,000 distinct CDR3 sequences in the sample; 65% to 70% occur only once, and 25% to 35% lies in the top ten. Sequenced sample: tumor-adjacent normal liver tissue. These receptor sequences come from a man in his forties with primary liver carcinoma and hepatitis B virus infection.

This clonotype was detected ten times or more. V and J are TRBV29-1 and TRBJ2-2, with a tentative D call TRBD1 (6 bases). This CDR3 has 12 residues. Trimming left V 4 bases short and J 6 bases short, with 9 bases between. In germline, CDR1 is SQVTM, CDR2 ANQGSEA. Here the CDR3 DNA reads TGCAGCGTTGGGGCAGGGGCCGGGGAGCTGTTTTTT. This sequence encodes CSVGAGAGELFF.

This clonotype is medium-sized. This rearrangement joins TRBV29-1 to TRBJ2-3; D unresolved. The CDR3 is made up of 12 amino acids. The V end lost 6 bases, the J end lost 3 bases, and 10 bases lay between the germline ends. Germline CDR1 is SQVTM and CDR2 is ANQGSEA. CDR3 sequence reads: CSVTIGTDTQYF. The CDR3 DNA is TGCAGCGTCACTATAGGTACAGATACGCAGTATTTT.

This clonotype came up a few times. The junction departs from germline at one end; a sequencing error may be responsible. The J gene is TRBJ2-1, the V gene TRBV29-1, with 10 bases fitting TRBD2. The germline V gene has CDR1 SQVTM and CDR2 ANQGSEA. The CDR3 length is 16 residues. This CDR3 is CSVEGGASGSYNEQFF. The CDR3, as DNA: TGTAGCGTTGAAGGGGGGGCTAGCGGGAGCTACAATGAGCAGTTCTTC.

As DNA, the CDR3 is TGTGCCAGCAGCTTATTCGGGAAGACTGAAGCTTTCTTT. It encodes CASSLFGKTEAFF. This rearrangement joins TRBV11-2 to TRBJ1-1, with D uncertain. The CDR3 has 13 residues. CDR1 and CDR2 from the germline V gene are SGHAT and FQNNGV. Trimming stripped 2 bases from V and 5 bases from J, with 9 bases between.

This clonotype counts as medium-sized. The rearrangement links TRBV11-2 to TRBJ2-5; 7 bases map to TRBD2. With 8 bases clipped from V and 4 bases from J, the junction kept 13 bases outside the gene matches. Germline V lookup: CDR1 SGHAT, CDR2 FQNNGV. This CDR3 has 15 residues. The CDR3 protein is CASPQTIGEGETQYF. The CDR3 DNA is TGTGCCAGCCCGCAAACGATCGGGGAGGGAGAGACCCAGTACTTC.

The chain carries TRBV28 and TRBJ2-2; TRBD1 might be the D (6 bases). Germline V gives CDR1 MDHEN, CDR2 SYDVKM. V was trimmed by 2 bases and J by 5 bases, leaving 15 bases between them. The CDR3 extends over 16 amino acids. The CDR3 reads CASSLKQGLGTGELFF. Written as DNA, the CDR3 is TGTGCCAGCAGTTTAAAACAGGGTCTGGGGACCGGGGAGCTGTTTTTT.

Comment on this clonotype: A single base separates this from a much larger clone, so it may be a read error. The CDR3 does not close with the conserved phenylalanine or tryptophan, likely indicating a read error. For the CDR3, the DNA is TGCGCCAGCAGCTTGGAGGGCTCAGAAGCTTTCCTT. This codes for CASSLEGSEAFL. The V and J genes are TRBV5-1 and TRBJ1-1; D remains unclear. This CDR3 has 12 amino acids. V was cut by 0 bases and J by 8 bases, with 8 bases left in between. Germline CDR1 and CDR2: SGHRS and YFSETQ.

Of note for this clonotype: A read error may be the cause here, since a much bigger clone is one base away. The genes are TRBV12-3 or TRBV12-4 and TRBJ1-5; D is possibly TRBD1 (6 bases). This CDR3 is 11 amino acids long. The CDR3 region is CGSRGGGPQHF. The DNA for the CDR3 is TGTGGCAGCAGGGGCGGGGGGCCCCAGCATTTT.

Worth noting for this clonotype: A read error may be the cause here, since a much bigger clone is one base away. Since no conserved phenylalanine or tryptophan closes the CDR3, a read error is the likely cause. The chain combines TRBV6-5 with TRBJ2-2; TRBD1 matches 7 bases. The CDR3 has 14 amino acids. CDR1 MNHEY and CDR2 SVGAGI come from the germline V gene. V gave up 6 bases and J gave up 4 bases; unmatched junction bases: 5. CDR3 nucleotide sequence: TGTGCCAGCAGACCGTCAGGGGGCACCGGGGAGCTGTTTTCT. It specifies CASRPSGGTGELFS.

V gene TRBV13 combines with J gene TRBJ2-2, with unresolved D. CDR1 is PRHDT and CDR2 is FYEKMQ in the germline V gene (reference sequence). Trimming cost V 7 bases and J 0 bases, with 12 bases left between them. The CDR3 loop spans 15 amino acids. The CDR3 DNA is TGTGCCAGCAACATCGTCAGTGCGAACACCGGGGAGCTGTTTTTT. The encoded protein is CASNIVSANTGELFF.

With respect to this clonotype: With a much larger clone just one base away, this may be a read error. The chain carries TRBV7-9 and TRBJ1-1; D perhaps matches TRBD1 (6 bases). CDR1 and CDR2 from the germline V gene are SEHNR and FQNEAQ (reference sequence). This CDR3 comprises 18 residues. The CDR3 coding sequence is TGTGTCAGCAGCTTATTTGGGCAGGGGACTGGGGTGAACACTGAAGCTTTCTTT. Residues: CVSSLFGQGTGVNTEAFF.

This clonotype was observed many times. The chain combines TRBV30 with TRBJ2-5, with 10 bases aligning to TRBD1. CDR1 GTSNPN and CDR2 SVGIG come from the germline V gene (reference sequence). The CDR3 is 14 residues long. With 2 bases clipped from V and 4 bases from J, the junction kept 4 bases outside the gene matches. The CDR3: CAWSRQGARETQYF. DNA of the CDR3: TGTGCCTGGAGTCGACAGGGGGCGCGAGAGACCCAGTACTTC.

The CDR3 DNA sequence: TGTACCATCAGGGGGGGGGACCAAGAGACCCAGTACTTC. Amino acids: CTIRGGDQETQYF. This chain connects TRBV11-2 to TRBJ2-5, with D possibly being TRBD1 or TRBD2 (7 bases each). The CDR3 extends over 13 amino acids. The germline CDR1 and CDR2 sequences are SGHAT and FQNNGV.

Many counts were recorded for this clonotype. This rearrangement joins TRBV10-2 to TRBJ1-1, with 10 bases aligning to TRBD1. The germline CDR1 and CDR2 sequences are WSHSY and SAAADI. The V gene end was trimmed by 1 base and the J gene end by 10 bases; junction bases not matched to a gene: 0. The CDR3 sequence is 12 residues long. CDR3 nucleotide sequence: TGCGCCAGCAGTGAGTGGACAGGGGGAGCTTTCTTT. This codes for CASSEWTGGAFF.